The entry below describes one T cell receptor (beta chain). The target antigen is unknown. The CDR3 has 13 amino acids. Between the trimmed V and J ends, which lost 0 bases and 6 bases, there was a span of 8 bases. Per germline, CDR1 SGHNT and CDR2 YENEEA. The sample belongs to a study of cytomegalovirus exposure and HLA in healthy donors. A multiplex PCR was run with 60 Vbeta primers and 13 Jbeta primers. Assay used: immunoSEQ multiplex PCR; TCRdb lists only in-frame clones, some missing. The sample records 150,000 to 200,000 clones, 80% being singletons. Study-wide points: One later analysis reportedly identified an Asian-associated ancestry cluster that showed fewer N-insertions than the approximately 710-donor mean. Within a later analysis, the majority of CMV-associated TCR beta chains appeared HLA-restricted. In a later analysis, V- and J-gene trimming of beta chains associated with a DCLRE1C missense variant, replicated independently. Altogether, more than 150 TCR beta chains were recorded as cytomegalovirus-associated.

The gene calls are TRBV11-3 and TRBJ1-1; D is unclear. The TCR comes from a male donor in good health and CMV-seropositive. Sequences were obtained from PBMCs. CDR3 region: CASSLDRGPEAFF. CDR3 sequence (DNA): TGTGCCAGCAGCTTAGATCGCGGGCCTGAAGCTTTCTTT.